The subject of this entry is one T cell receptor (beta chain). Its antigen is as yet unknown. The data are from a study of cytomegalovirus exposure and HLA in healthy donors. Regarding the study as a whole: In an earlier analysis, productive rearrangement rates for most beta V segments clustered near 87% or 30%.

The CDR3 consists of 13 residues. Trimming removed 5 bases from V and 7 bases from J, with 12 bases in between. Germline V CDR1 and CDR2: MNHEY, SVGAGI. Both 60 Vbeta primers and 13 Jbeta primers went into the PCR. TCRdb's copy holds only in-frame clones and misses some; the assay was immunoSEQ multiplex PCR. The top ten hold under 4.5% of the sample, which has 80,000 or so clones, under 65% seen once. This receptor was identified in a male donor in good health and CMV-seropositive. Specimen: PBMCs. The chain has TRBV6-5 and TRBJ1-5; D is undetermined. CDR3 coding DNA: TGTGCCAGCAGTGAAGCGGGCCGCCAGCCCCAGCATTTT. This gives the protein CASSEAGRQPQHF.